This entry is about one T cell receptor beta chain. A far larger clone is only one base removed, so a read error is likely. The V gene's germline CDR1 is MDHEN and CDR2 SYDVKM. The CDR3 is 13 amino acids. This record comes from a study of low-dose radiotherapy and immunotherapy resistance in tumors. The overall study: The treatment that patients received was intravenous nivolumab 240 mg every two weeks plus ipilimumab 1 mg/kg every six weeks. The study administered intravenous cyclophosphamide at 200 mg/m2 every two weeks, one day ahead of radiation and immunotherapy.

Time point noted: after trial treatment. Treatment: LDRT plus nivolumab, ipilimumab, low-dose cyclophosphamide and aspirin (RACIN trial). Low-dose radiotherapy, low-dose cyclophosphamide, aspirin, ipilimumab and nivolumab were all given to the donors. All eligible patients presented with advanced solid tumors that contained no tumor-infiltrating lymphocytes. Amplification, which lasted around 22 PCR cycles, used a constant-region primer and V-primer adapter to amplify TCRs. TCRdb re-called the reads with MiXCR, one entry per CDR3 protein. This sample has some 53,000 distinct CDR3 sequences, with around 33% found just once.

This clonotype was sampled from a male donor with rectosigmoid adenocarcinoma. The V and J genes are TRBV28 and TRBJ2-1, with D possibly being TRBD1 (5 bases). This specimen was PBMCs, taken after low-dose radiotherapy plus immunotherapy. CDR3 bases: TGTGCCGGCAGGGCAGTTAGAAATGGGGAGCAGTTCTTC. Translation: CAGRAVRNGEQFF.